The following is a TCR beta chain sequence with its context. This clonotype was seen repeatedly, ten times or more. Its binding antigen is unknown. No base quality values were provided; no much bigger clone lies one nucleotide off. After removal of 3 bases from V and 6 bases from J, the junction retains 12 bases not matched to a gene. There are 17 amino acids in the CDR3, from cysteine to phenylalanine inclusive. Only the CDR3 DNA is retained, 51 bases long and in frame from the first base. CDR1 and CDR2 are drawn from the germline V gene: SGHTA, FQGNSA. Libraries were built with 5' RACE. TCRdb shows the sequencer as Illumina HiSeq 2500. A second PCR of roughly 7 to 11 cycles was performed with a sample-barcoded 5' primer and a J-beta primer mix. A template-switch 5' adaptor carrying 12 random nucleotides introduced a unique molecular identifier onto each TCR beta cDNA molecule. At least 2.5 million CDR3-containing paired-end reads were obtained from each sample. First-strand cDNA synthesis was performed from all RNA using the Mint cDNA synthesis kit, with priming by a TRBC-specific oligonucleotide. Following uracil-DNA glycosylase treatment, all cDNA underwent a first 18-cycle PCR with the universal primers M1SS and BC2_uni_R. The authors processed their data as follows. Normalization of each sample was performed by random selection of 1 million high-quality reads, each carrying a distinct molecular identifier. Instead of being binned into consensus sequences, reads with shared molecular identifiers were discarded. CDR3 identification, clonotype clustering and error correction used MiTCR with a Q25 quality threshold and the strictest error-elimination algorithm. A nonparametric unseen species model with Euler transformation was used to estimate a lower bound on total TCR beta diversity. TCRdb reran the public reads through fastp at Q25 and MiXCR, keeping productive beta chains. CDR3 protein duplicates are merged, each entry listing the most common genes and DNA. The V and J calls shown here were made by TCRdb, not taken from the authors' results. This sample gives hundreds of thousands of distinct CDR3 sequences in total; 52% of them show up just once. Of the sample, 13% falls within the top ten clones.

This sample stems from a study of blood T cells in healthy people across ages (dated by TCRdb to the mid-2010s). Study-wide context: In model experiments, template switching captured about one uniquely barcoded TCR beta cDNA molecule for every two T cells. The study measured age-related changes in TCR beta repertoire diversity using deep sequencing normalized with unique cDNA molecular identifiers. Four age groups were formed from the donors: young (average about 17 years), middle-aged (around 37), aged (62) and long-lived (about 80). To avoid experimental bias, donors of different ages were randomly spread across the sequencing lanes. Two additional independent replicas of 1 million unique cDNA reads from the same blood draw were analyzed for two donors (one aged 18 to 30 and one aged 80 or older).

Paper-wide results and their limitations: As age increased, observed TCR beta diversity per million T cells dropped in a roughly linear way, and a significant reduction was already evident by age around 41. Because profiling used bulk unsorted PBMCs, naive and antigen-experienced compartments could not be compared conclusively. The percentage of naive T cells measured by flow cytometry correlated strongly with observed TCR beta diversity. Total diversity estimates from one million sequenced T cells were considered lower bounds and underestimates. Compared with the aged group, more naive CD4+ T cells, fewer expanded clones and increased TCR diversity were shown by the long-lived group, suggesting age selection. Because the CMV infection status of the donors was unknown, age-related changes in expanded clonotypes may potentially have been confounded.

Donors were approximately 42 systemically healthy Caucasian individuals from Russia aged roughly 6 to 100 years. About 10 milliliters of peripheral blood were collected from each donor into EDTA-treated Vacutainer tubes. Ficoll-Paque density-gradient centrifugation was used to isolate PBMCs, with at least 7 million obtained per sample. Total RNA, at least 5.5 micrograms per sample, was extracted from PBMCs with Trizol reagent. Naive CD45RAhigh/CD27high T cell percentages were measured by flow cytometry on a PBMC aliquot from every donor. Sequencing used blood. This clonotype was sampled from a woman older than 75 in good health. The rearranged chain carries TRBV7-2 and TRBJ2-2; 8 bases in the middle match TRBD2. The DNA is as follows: TGTGCCAGCAGCTTGGGCTCCGGGACTAGTCCCGCCGGGGAGCTGTTTTTT. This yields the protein CASSLGSGTSPAGELFF.